One sample yielded the 27 T cell receptor beta chains listed below, sequenced in a study of cytomegalovirus exposure and HLA in healthy donors (dated by TCRdb to about 2017). The library relied on the immunoSEQ multiplex PCR assay. TCRdb mirrors the immuneACCESS table, restricted to in-frame sequences. Some clones are absent from its copies; in checked studies, under half trace to an unresolved V gene, and the reason for the others is unknown. The sample profile shows around 170,000 clones; 85% of them were found once. The top ten clonotypes cover about 16% of the sample. Material: PBMCs. The receptors come from a man aged 18 to 35 in good health and CMV-seropositive.

This chain joins TRBV5-1 and TRBJ2-1, with 12 bases lining up with TRBD2. Losses at the gene ends were 1 base for V and 0 bases for J; bases not matched to a gene: 8. The CDR3 has 19 amino acids. Germline CDR1 is SGHRS and CDR2 is YFSETQ. CDR3: CASSLKLAGGLSSYNEQFF. The CDR3 DNA reads TGCGCCAGCAGCTTGAAGCTAGCGGGAGGGTTAAGCTCCTACAATGAGCAGTTCTTC. Looking up the rest from reference TRBV5-1 and TRBJ2-1 gives the full variable domain: KAGVTQTPRYLIKTRGQQVTLSCSPISGHRSVSWYQQTPGQGLQFLFEYFSETQRNKGNFPGRFSGRQFSNSRSEMNVSTLELGDSALYLCASSLKLAGGLSSYNEQFFGPGTRLTVL.

The genes are TRBV6-1 and TRBJ1-2, with 7 bases identical to TRBD1. V trimming: 7 bases; J trimming: 1 base; junction bases outside the gene matches: 6. This CDR3 has 14 amino acids. Germline V gene data show CDR1 as MNHNS and CDR2 as SASEGT. DNA for the CDR3: TGTGCCAGCATCCAGGGGGATTTTAACTATGGCTACACCTTC. It yields the protein CASIQGDFNYGYTF.

This chain joins TRBV19 and TRBJ1-6; the D is unclear. V was cut by 7 bases and J by 0 bases, with 7 bases left in between. Looked up from germline, CDR1 is LNHDA and CDR2 is SQIVND (reference sequence). This CDR3 spans 14 amino acids. The CDR3 reads CASIGSSYNSPLHF. In DNA form, the CDR3 reads TGTGCCAGTATTGGGAGCTCCTATAATTCACCCCTCCACTTT.

The chain combines TRBV7-9 with TRBJ2-2; D call uncertain. Trimming stripped 2 bases from V and 1 base from J, with 5 bases between. This CDR3 spans 14 amino acids. Germline lookup yields CDR1 SEHNR and CDR2 FQNEAQ (reference sequence). The CDR3 nucleotides read TGTGCCAGCAGCTTAAAACTGAACACCGGGGAGCTGTTTTTT. This sequence encodes CASSLKLNTGELFF.

The chain employs TRBV28 and TRBJ1-1; TRBD1 is a possible D gene (5 bases). The CDR3 sequence is 13 residues long. From germline, CDR1 is MDHEN and CDR2 SYDVKM. With 5 bases removed from V and 14 bases from J, the gap between germline ends came to 21 bases. The CDR3 loop is CASSVTSGPRPFF. Here the CDR3 DNA reads TGTGCCAGCAGTGTTACCTCAGGGCCAAGACCATTCTTT.

The chain joins TRBV18 to TRBJ1-1; D is unclear. The CDR3 is made up of 13 amino acids. V was trimmed by 6 bases and J by 6 bases, leaving 14 bases between them. Germline-derived CDR1 and CDR2 are KGHSH and LQKENI. This chain's CDR3 is CASSPAMGAEAFF. The CDR3 nucleotides read TGTGCCAGCTCTCCGGCTATGGGCGCTGAAGCTTTCTTT.

The rearrangement uses TRBV5-4 and TRBJ1-6, with D possibly TRBD1 on 5 matching bases. CDR1 and CDR2 from the germline V gene are SGHNT and YYREEE (reference sequence). The CDR3 runs 17 residues. Trimming took 3 bases from V and 5 from J, leaving 18 bases between them. DNA for the CDR3: TGTGCCAGCAGCTCCTGGAAGCAGGGAAGGAATAATTCACCCCTCCACTTT. Its translation: CASSSWKQGRNNSPLHF.

The chain carries TRBV19 and TRBJ1-2; D might be TRBD1 (6 bases). The V end lost 7 bases, the J end lost 3 bases, and 15 bases lay between the germline ends. Germline V gene lookup returns CDR1 LNHDA and CDR2 SQIVND (reference sequence). The CDR3 is made up of 14 amino acids. In DNA form, the CDR3 reads TGTGCCAGTACCCCGGGACACCGCTACTATGGCTACACCTTC. It is translated as CASTPGHRYYGYTF.

Here the CDR3 DNA reads TGCGCCAGCAGCCAAGCGGGTTTCAGCAATCAGCCCCAGCATTTT. Amino acids: CASSQAGFSNQPQHF. V and J are TRBV4-1 and TRBJ1-5; D not resolved. This CDR3 comprises 15 residues. The V end lost 1 base, the J end lost 1 base, and 8 bases lay between the germline ends. Germline assignment: CDR1 MGHRA and CDR2 YSYEKL.

The chain combines TRBV7-3 with TRBJ2-1; 10 nucleotides line up with TRBD2. The germline V gene encodes CDR1 SGHTA and CDR2 FQGTGA. CDR3 length: 15 amino acids. The J segment lost 7 bases and the V segment lost 6 bases, leaving 9 bases of the junction unmatched. Here the CDR3 DNA reads TGTGCCAGCAGTTTGAGCGGGGGGGAAGGGAATGAGCAGTTCTTC. Its translation: CASSLSGGEGNEQFF.

This chain connects TRBV10-3 to TRBJ2-7; TRBD2 matches at 8 bases. The CDR3 is made up of 18 amino acids. V was pared by 5 bases and J by 2 bases, with 17 bases of the junction left unmatched. Germline CDR1 is ENHRY and CDR2 is SYGVKD. CDR3 sequence: CAISQMGRAGALAYEQYF. The CDR3 DNA follows: TGTGCCATCAGTCAGATGGGGCGAGCGGGAGCTCTGGCCTACGAGCAGTACTTC.

The chain's CDR3 is CASSLAGGTGELFF. DNA of the CDR3: TGCGCCAGCAGCTTGGCAGGGGGCACCGGGGAGCTGTTTTTT. J is TRBJ2-2 and V is TRBV5-1; TRBD1 matches at 7 bases. CDR3 size: 14 residues. V shed 0 bases and J 4 bases; nucleotides not matched to a gene: 0. Germline V gives CDR1 SGHRS, CDR2 YFSETQ.

This chain connects TRBV6-5 to TRBJ2-5, with no clear D. V dropped 7 bases and J dropped 5 bases, with 8 bases sitting between them. The germline V gene encodes CDR1 MNHEY and CDR2 SVGAGI. The CDR3 covers 11 residues. In DNA form, the CDR3 reads TGTGCCAGCACCGGTTTGGAGACCCAGTACTTC. Protein product: CASTGLETQYF.

The genes are TRBV6-1 and TRBJ2-1; 8 positions agree with TRBD2. This CDR3 is 17 amino acids long. Losses at the gene ends were 1 base for V and 7 bases for J; bases not matched to a gene: 12. Germline V gene lookup returns CDR1 MNHNS and CDR2 SASEGT. The DNA of the CDR3 is TGTGCCAGCAGTGAAGGAAGCGGGGGAGGCCCCTCTAATGAGCAGTTCTTC. It specifies CASSEGSGGGPSNEQFF.

The chain uses TRBV28 and TRBJ2-5, with 8 positions matching TRBD1. With V trimmed by 2 bases and J by 2 bases, 4 bases remained unmatched. Germline V gene lookup returns CDR1 MDHEN and CDR2 SYDVKM. The CDR3 sequence is 15 residues long. CDR3 sequence: CASSLVQGEQETQYF. CDR3 nucleotides: TGTGCCAGCAGTTTAGTACAGGGGGAGCAAGAGACCCAGTACTTC.

This clone showed up just a few times. V and J are TRBV5-4 and TRBJ1-1; D remains unclear. The germline V and J ends were trimmed by 0 bases and 2 bases, with 5 bases remaining between them. Germline V gene sequence: CDR1 SGHNT, CDR2 YYREEE (reference sequence). The CDR3 sequence is 13 residues long. The CDR3 is CASSLADNTEAFF. CDR3 DNA: TGTGCCAGCAGCTTGGCAGATAACACTGAAGCTTTCTTT.

This chain joins TRBV6-6 and TRBJ1-4; TRBD1 matches 8 bases. V lost 5 bases to trimming and J lost 7 bases; unmatched junction nucleotides: 6. In germline, CDR1 is MNHNY, CDR2 SVGAGI (reference sequence). The CDR3 spans 14 residues. In DNA, the CDR3 is TGTGCCAGCAGTCCAGGGGGCGCGCTTGAAAAACTGTTTTTT. Residues: CASSPGGALEKLFF.

The rearrangement joins TRBV18 to TRBJ1-1; TRBD1 might be the D (6 bases). The CDR3 length is 17 residues. Germline values: CDR1 KGHSH, CDR2 LQKENI. V was trimmed by 0 bases and J by 0 bases, leaving 14 bases between them. CDR3: CASSPPWGGPVNTEAFF. CDR3 sequence (DNA): TGTGCCAGCTCACCACCCTGGGGGGGGCCGGTGAACACTGAAGCTTTCTTT.

The chain combines TRBV6-1 with TRBJ2-5, with a weak D call TRBD1 (6 bases). This CDR3 spans 15 amino acids. V lost 1 base to trimming and J lost 5 bases, with 14 bases between them. Germline V lookup: CDR1 MNHNS, CDR2 SASEGT. The CDR3 coding sequence is TGTGCCAGCAGTGAAGGGGCAGGGGCCGGGGAGACCCAGTACTTC. Translation gives CASSEGAGAGETQYF.

The V and J genes are TRBV28 and TRBJ1-6, with 9 bases aligning to TRBD1. The trim removed 1 base at V and 5 bases at J, leaving 12 bases unmatched. The CDR3 spans 19 residues. Germline CDR1 and CDR2: MDHEN and SYDVKM. Here the CDR3 reads CASSLFRGMGTGNNSPLHF. The CDR3 DNA is TGTGCCAGCAGTTTATTTCGAGGAATGGGGACAGGGAATAATTCACCCCTCCACTTT.

This chain links TRBV28 with TRBJ2-2, with 8 bases identical to TRBD2. Germline CDR1 and CDR2: MDHEN and SYDVKM. This CDR3 is built from 16 residues. V was pared by 5 bases and J by 6 bases, with 11 bases of the junction left unmatched. In DNA form, the CDR3 reads TGTGCCAGCAGTGGGACAAGGACTAGCCTCGCCGGGGAGCTGTTTTTT. Protein product: CASSGTRTSLAGELFF.

This sequence joins TRBV18 and TRBJ1-3, with no clear D. Germline CDR1 is KGHSH and CDR2 is LQKENI. Trimming left V 1 base short and J 0 bases short, with 7 bases between. This CDR3 has 15 residues. CDR3 nucleotide sequence: TGTGCCAGCTCACCACAGGAGTCCTCTGGAAACACCATATATTTT. This codes for CASSPQESSGNTIYF.

The chain couples TRBV30 to TRBJ2-3; D is perhaps TRBD2 (6 bases). V was trimmed by 2 bases and J by 2 bases, leaving 11 bases between them. This CDR3 is 14 amino acids long. Per the germline V gene, CDR1 is GTSNPN and CDR2 is SVGIG (reference sequence). CDR3 region: CAWSSGTLTDTQYF. In DNA form, the CDR3 reads TGTGCCTGGAGTTCAGGGACTCTCACAGATACGCAGTATTTT.

This clone has a handful of counts. The V gene is TRBV18, the J gene TRBJ1-6; the D gene is possibly TRBD1 (5 bases). Germline V gene lookup returns CDR1 KGHSH and CDR2 LQKENI. Trimming stripped 2 bases from V and 7 bases from J, with 9 bases between. The CDR3 is 14 residues long. CDR3 in amino acids: CASSPSTGNSPLHF. In DNA form, the CDR3 reads TGTGCCAGCTCACCATCAACAGGCAATTCACCCCTCCACTTT.

The chain employs TRBV27 and TRBJ1-1; TRBD1 aligns across 9 bases. Germline V gene sequence: CDR1 MNHEY, CDR2 SMNVEV (reference sequence). The CDR3 is made up of 15 amino acids. Germline trimming cut 3 bases from V and 1 base from J; bases unmatched to any gene: 3. DNA for the CDR3: TGTGCCAGCAGTTTGGGGACAGGGACGAACACTGAAGCTTTCTTT. Protein sequence: CASSLGTGTNTEAFF.

The chain uses TRBV7-2 and TRBJ2-1; 9 bases align to TRBD1. J lost 3 bases, V lost 3 bases, and 3 bases had no gene match. CDR1 is SGHTA, CDR2 FQGNSA, per germline. The CDR3 spans 15 residues. CDR3 region: CASSFRQGDYNEQFF. Here the CDR3 DNA reads TGTGCCAGCAGCTTCCGACAGGGGGACTACAATGAGCAGTTCTTC.

The V and J genes are TRBV6-4 and TRBJ1-5; 7 nucleotides match TRBD1. Germline V gene sequence: CDR1 MRHNA, CDR2 SNTAGT. The CDR3 extends over 14 amino acids. J gave up 3 bases and V 2 bases, and 1 base lay outside the gene matches. This CDR3 reads CASSDEGANQPQHF. The CDR3 DNA follows: TGTGCCAGCAGTGACGAGGGGGCCAATCAGCCCCAGCATTTT.